This section outlines one T cell receptor (beta chain) sequence together with its context. The data are from a study of cytomegalovirus exposure and HLA in healthy donors. At the level of the study: Of roughly 360 genotyped donors, more than 75% grouped in the Caucasian-associated ancestry cluster.

There are 13 residues in the CDR3. The V and J ends lost 4 bases and 6 bases respectively, with 12 bases between them. The germline V gene encodes CDR1 WSHSY and CDR2 SAAADI. 13 Jbeta primers and 60 Vbeta primers were used for the PCR. Original processing notes: A follow-up analysis tallied 73 million or so unique TCR beta chains, approximately 11 million shared. The repertoire was sequenced with immunoSEQ multiplex PCR; TCRdb's copy has only in-frame clones and lacks some. V and J calls and clone size are as listed in that table; D and trimming were resolved from the DNA. The table shows some 150,000 clones, with about 82% occurring only once. Likely unrecorded immune exposures existed in these nominally healthy donors.

Sample: PBMCs. This sequence originates from a woman younger than 45 in good health and CMV-seropositive. The V and J genes are TRBV10-2 and TRBJ1-2; D remains ambiguous. CDR3 in DNA: TGCGCCAGCAGTGTGCCCGGTTCCCATGGCTACACCTTC. This sequence encodes CASSVPGSHGYTF.